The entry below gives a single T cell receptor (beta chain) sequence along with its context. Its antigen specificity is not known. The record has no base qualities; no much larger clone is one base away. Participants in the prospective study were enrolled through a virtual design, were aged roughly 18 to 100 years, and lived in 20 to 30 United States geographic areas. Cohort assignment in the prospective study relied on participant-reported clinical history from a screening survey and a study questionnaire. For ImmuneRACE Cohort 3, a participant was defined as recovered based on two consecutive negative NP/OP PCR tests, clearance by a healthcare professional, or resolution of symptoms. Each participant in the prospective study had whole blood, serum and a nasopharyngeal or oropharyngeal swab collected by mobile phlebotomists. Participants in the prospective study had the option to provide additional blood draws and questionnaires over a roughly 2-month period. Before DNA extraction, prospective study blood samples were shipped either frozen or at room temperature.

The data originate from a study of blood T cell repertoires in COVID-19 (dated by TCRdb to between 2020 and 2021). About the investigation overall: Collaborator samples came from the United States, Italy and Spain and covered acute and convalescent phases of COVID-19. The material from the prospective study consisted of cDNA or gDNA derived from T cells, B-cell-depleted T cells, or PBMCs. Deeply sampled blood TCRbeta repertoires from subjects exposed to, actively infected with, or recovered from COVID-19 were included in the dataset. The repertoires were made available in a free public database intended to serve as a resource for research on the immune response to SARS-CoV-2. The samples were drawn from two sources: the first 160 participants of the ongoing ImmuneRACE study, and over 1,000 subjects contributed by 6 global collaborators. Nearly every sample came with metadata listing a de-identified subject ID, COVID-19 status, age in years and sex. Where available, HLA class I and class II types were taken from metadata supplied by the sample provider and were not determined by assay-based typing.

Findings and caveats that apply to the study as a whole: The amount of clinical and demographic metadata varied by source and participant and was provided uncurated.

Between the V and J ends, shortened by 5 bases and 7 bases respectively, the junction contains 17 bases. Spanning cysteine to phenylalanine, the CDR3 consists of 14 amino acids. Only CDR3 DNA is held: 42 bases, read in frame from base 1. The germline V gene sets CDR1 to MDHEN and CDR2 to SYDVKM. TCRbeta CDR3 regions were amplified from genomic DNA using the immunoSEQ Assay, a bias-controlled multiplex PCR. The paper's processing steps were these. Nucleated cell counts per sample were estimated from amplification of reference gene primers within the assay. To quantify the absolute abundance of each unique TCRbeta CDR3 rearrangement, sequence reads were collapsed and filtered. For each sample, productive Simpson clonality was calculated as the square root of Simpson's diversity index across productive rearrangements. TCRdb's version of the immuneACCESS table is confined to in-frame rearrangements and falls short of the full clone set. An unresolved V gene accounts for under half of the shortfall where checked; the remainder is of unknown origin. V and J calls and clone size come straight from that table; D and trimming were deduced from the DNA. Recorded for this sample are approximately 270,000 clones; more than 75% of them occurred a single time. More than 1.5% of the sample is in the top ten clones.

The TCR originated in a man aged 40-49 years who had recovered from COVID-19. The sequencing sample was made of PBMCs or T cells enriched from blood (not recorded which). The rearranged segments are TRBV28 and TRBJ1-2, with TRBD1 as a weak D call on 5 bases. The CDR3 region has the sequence CASSTSFWGVGYTF. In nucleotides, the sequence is TGTGCCAGCAGTACCTCATTCTGGGGGGTTGGCTACACCTTC.